A selection of T cell receptor beta chains follows, all from one sample in a study of vaccination and CD4 T cells after COVID-19. In TCRdb, the PCR reads were re-called with MiXCR into one record per CDR3 protein. The sample has 8,500 to 13,000 distinct CDR3 sequences, about 50% seen once. These receptors' targets are unknown. Source material: CD4+ T cells from blood, cultured in vitro. The receptor set was obtained from a human donor who had recovered from COVID-19. The CDR3 runs from the conserved cysteine through the conserved F or W. A D gene is named only where the DNA matches it firmly. For some rows the clone size is stated as once, few or many, or as a class when expanded; others skip it.

clone size,D gene,V gene,J gene,CDR3 DNA,CDR3 protein
few,TRBD2,TRBV20-1,TRBJ2-5,TGCAGTGCTCGGACATCTAGCGGGGAGGGTAGAGAGACCCAGTACTTC,CSARTSSGEGRETQYF
.,.,TRBV6-1,TRBJ1-5,TGTGCCAGCAGTGGGTTGGCAGACTTCAATCAGCCCCAGCATTTT,CASSGLADFNQPQHF
few,TRBD1,TRBV20-1,TRBJ1-3,TGCAGTGCAGAGGACAGGGGGGCTGGAAACACCATATATTTT,CSAEDRGAGNTIYF
.,.,TRBV10-3,TRBJ1-1,TGTGCCATCAGTCTACAGGAGAACACTGAAGCTTTCTTT,CAISLQENTEAFF
.,.,TRBV30,TRBJ1-2,TGTGCCTGGAGCGAAGGAGCCAAGAGCTATGGCTACACCTTC,CAWSEGAKSYGYTF
.,.,TRBV11-3,TRBJ1-2,TGTGCCAGCAGCGCCCTTGTCGCATGGGGGGACTATGGCTACACCTTC,CASSALVAWGDYGYTF
.,.,TRBV20-1,TRBJ1-1,TGCAGTGCTCGCCTAAGACTACACCACCGTCGGAACACTGAAGCTTTCTTT,CSARLRLHHRRNTEAFF
.,.,TRBV12-3/TRBV12-4,TRBJ1-1,TGTGCCAGCAGTTTAAAGATGAACACTGAAGCTTTCTTT,CASSLKMNTEAFF
.,TRBD2,TRBV2,TRBJ2-3,TGTGCCAGCAGAGCCCTAGCGGCCCGCACAGATACGCAGTATTTT,CASRALAARTDTQYF
.,TRBD1,TRBV20-1,TRBJ1-5,TGCAGTGCTAGGACAGGGAATCAGCCCCAGCATTTT,CSARTGNQPQHF
.,TRBD1,TRBV5-4,TRBJ1-2,TGTGCCAGCAGCCATCGGACAGGGGACTATGGCTACACCTTC,CASSHRTGDYGYTF
.,TRBD1,TRBV19,TRBJ1-4,TGTGCCAGTACCCCGACAGGGGGACCTAATGAAAAACTGTTTTTT,CASTPTGGPNEKLFF
.,TRBD1,TRBV5-1,TRBJ1-1,TGCGCCAGCAGCCCGGGACAGGTGGGCACTGAAGCTTTCTTT,CASSPGQVGTEAFF
.,.,TRBV19,TRBJ1-6,TGTGCCAGTAGTATAGGTCTATCGGACGGATATTCACCCCTCCACTTT,CASSIGLSDGYSPLHF
.,.,TRBV6-2/TRBV6-3,TRBJ2-7,TGTGCCAGCGTCCTTGCCCTAATCGGGGCCTACGAGCAGTACTTC,CASVLALIGAYEQYF
few,.,TRBV30,TRBJ1-1,TGTGCCTGGAGTACATTAAGACAGGCTGAAGCTTTCTTT,CAWSTLRQAEAFF
few,.,TRBV2,TRBJ2-2,TGTGCCAGCAGGACTGCCCGGGGCTGGGGGGAGCTGTTTTTT,CASRTARGWGELFF
.,.,TRBV11-3,TRBJ2-5,TGTGCCAGCAGCCCCCTGGTGAGGGGGATGGAGACCCAGTACTTC,CASSPLVRGMETQYF
.,.,TRBV20-1,TRBJ1-2,TGCAGTGCTAGAGATCAGGGGTACTATGGCTACACCTTC,CSARDQGYYGYTF
few,.,TRBV19,TRBJ1-3,TGTGCCAGTCGCCACAGTGAAGCGGGAAACACCATATATTTT,CASRHSEAGNTIYF
.,TRBD2,TRBV19,TRBJ2-5,TGTGCCAGTACCCCCCGGTGGCTAGCGGGAGAAGAGACCCAGTACTTC,CASTPRWLAGEETQYF
few,.,TRBV4-1,TRBJ1-3,TGCGCCAGCAGCCAAGATCCAAGGGCAAACTCTGGAAACACCATATATTTT,CASSQDPRANSGNTIYF
.,TRBD1,TRBV5-1,TRBJ1-6,TGCGCCAGCAGCCTTACGACAGGGAAACGTTCACCCCTCCACTTT,CASSLTTGKRSPLHF
.,.,TRBV10-3,TRBJ2-1,TGTGCCATCAGTGAAGGGCACAATGAGCAGTTCTTC,CAISEGHNEQFF
.,.,TRBV6-1,TRBJ1-3,TGTGCCAGCAGTCGGAGGGGGAGTAAGGGTTGGAACACCATATATTTT,CASSRRGSKGWNTIYF
.,.,TRBV6-1,TRBJ1-6,TGTGCCAGCAGTGAAAGTGGGAATTCACCCCTCCACTTT,CASSESGNSPLHF
.,.,TRBV4-1,TRBJ1-6,TGCGCCAGCAGCCAAGGGGTGGCGACGGGTAGTTCACCCCTCCACTTT,CASSQGVATGSSPLHF
.,TRBD1,TRBV30,TRBJ1-5,TGTGCCTGGAGTTCCTCGGGACAGTCTGGAAAGCCCCAGCATTTT,CAWSSSGQSGKPQHF
few,.,TRBV7-6,TRBJ1-5,TGTGCCAGCAGCTTAGAGCCCACTCAGCCCCAGCATTTT,CASSLEPTQPQHF
.,TRBD2,TRBV10-3,TRBJ2-1,TGTGCCATCAGGAAGAGCGGGGGATACAATGAGCAGTTCTTC,CAIRKSGGYNEQFF
few,TRBD1,TRBV27,TRBJ1-2,TGTGCCAGCAGATTGGGGACAGGGCCCGGATATGGCTACACCTTC,CASRLGTGPGYGYTF
.,.,TRBV7-9,TRBJ2-1,TGTGCCAGCAGCTCTAGGGGGAACAATGAGCAGTTCTTC,CASSSRGNNEQFF
.,.,TRBV12-3/TRBV12-4,TRBJ1-2,TGTGCCAGCAGCCCCGTGGGGGGGAGAGGCTACACCTTC,CASSPVGGRGYTF
few,.,TRBV7-9,TRBJ2-5,TGTGCCAGCAGCCGCCAAGGGGGACAAGAGACCCAGTACTTC,CASSRQGGQETQYF
.,.,TRBV20-1,TRBJ2-1,TGCAGTGCTAGAGATCGGTCGGCGGGCTCCTACAATGAGCAGTTCTTC,CSARDRSAGSYNEQFF
once,.,TRBV6-1,TRBJ1-6,TGTGCCAGCAGAAGGTTGCGGCAGGCGACTTGGCCCCTCCACTTT,CASRRLRQATWPLHF
once,.,TRBV7-8,TRBJ1-1,TGTGCCAGCAGCTTAGCGGGGGCTGAAGCTTTCTTT,CASSLAGAEAFF
.,TRBD1,TRBV28,TRBJ2-5,TGTGCCAGCAGTTTTGGGGACAGGGGTGTAGAGACCCAGTACTTC,CASSFGDRGVETQYF
.,.,TRBV11-2,TRBJ1-3,TGTGCCAGCAGGTCCGGGGACACCCGCTCTGGAAACACCATATATTTT,CASRSGDTRSGNTIYF
.,.,TRBV5-8,TRBJ1-1,TGTGCCAGCACCCGAAAGGGACGCACGAACACTGAAGCTTTCTTT,CASTRKGRTNTEAFF
.,TRBD2,TRBV20-1,TRBJ2-3,TGCAGTGCTAGCCCCCCCCTGGGGGGGATATGGGGCACAGATACGCAGTATTTT,CSASPPLGGIWGTDTQYF
.,TRBD1,TRBV6-1,TRBJ2-3,TGTGCCAGCACTCTCGACCTGGGGACAGGGGCAGCGCAGTATTTT,CASTLDLGTGAAQYF
.,TRBD2,TRBV7-9,TRBJ2-5,TGTGCCAGCAGCTTCTGGACTAGCGGGGGAGAGACCCAGTACTTC,CASSFWTSGGETQYF
.,.,TRBV20-1,TRBJ2-4,TGCAGTGCCCATAAGGCAGACAAAAACATTCAGTACTTC,CSAHKADKNIQYF
.,.,TRBV20-1,TRBJ1-2,TGCAGTGCTAGAGAACGGATGAGGGAGAATAACTATGGCTACACCTTC,CSARERMRENNYGYTF
.,.,TRBV2,TRBJ1-1,TGTGCCAGCAATCGGCTCCCAGAACAGGAAAAAGGAACTTTCTTT,CASNRLPEQEKGTFF
.,.,TRBV9,TRBJ1-1,TGTGCCAGCAGCGTAGTCTCGGGGGCGCGAGGCACTGAAGCTTTCTTT,CASSVVSGARGTEAFF
.,.,TRBV6-2/TRBV6-3,TRBJ1-5,TGTGCCAGCAGTTACTCGAGCTTTCAGGGTATGAGCAATCAGCCCCAGCATTTT,CASSYSSFQGMSNQPQHF
.,.,TRBV10-3,TRBJ1-1,TGTGCCATCAGTGATTCAGTTGGGACCACCCCGGCGGCTGAAGCTTTCTTT,CAISDSVGTTPAAEAFF
.,TRBD2,TRBV20-1,TRBJ2-1,TGCAGTGCTAGCCCAGCGGGGGGGGATGAGCAGTTCTTC,CSASPAGGDEQFF
large,TRBD2,TRBV20-1,TRBJ2-5,TGCAGTGCTAGAGAGCCCGGGAGGGAGACCCAGTACTTC,CSAREPGRETQYF
.,.,TRBV15,TRBJ2-2,TGTGCCACCAGCAGACGGGAAGGGGAGCTGTTTTTT,CATSRREGELFF
.,TRBD1,TRBV7-2,TRBJ1-2,TGTGCCAGCAGCCTTGGACAGGGTGTTTTCTATGGCTACACCTTC,CASSLGQGVFYGYTF
.,TRBD2,TRBV12-3/TRBV12-4,TRBJ2-3,TGTGCCAGCAGTCAACCTCGGCGGGGGGCCACAGATACGCAGTATTTT,CASSQPRRGATDTQYF
.,TRBD1,TRBV11-2,TRBJ1-3,TGTGCCAGCAGCTTAGTCCGACAGGGCTCTGGAAACACCATATATTTT,CASSLVRQGSGNTIYF
.,TRBD1,TRBV20-1,TRBJ1-2,TGCAGTGCTCAAGGACAGGGGGTCTATGGCTACACCTTC,CSAQGQGVYGYTF
.,.,TRBV5-4,TRBJ1-2,TGTGCCAGCAGTCAACAAGAGCTCTATGGCTACACCTTC,CASSQQELYGYTF